This is a list of T cell receptor beta chains from one sample in a study of tumor and adjacent non-tumor tissue in lung cancer. TCRdb itself ran the multiplex PCR reads through MiXCR, one entry per CDR3 protein. The sample lists about 44,000 distinct CDR3 sequences; around 59% were seen once. The sequencing input was distant non-tumor lung tissue. The receptors here all came from a woman in her 70s with non-small cell lung cancer. The CDR3 runs from the conserved cysteine through the conserved F or W. D genes are given only for firm matches. Size is omitted from some rows. Given values are once, few, many or a class for expanded clones.

j_gene: TRBJ1-5; d_gene: NA; v_gene: TRBV6-2/TRBV6-3; abundance: many; CDR3nt: TGTGCCAGCAAAGACACGGGGTCGCCCCAGCATTTT; CDR3aa: CASKDTGSPQHF
j_gene: TRBJ1-5; d_gene: NA; v_gene: TRBV6-1; abundance: NA; CDR3nt: TGTGCCTGCAGTGGAGGAGGGCGTCAGCCCCATCATTTT; CDR3aa: CACSGGGRQPHHF
j_gene: TRBJ2-5; d_gene: NA; v_gene: TRBV12-5; abundance: few; CDR3nt: TGTGCTAGTAGTTTGTATCCAGGTACCTCTCAAGAGACCCAGTACTTC; CDR3aa: CASSLYPGTSQETQYF
j_gene: TRBJ2-5; d_gene: TRBD2; v_gene: TRBV6-5; abundance: NA; CDR3nt: TGTGCCAGCACTTACTCGCTTAGGGAGCGGGAAGTGACCCAGTACTTC; CDR3aa: CASTYSLREREVTQYF
j_gene: TRBJ2-7; d_gene: NA; v_gene: TRBV6-6; abundance: NA; CDR3nt: TGTGTCACAAGGGAAAGGGACACCCCCTACGAGCAGTACTTC; CDR3aa: CVTRERDTPYEQYF
j_gene: TRBJ2-5; d_gene: NA; v_gene: TRBV6-6; abundance: NA; CDR3nt: TGTGCCAGCAGTTACGCTTCCACCGGGACGGCCCCCACCCACTTC; CDR3aa: CASSYASTGTAPTHF
j_gene: TRBJ2-1; d_gene: NA; v_gene: TRBV6-6; abundance: many; CDR3nt: TGTGCCAGCAGTCAGGACAGCTCCTACAATGAGCAGTTCTTC; CDR3aa: CASSQDSSYNEQFF
j_gene: TRBJ2-6; d_gene: NA; v_gene: TRBV10-3; abundance: NA; CDR3nt: TGTGCCATATGTGCCGGAGGGGGGTTCTCTGGGGCCAACGTCCTGACTTTC; CDR3aa: CAICAGGGFSGANVLTF
j_gene: TRBJ1-1; d_gene: TRBD1; v_gene: TRBV6-6; abundance: many; CDR3nt: TGTGCCAGCGAATCCGGGACAGGGCCCATGAACACTGAAGCTTTCTTT; CDR3aa: CASESGTGPMNTEAFF
j_gene: TRBJ2-1; d_gene: NA; v_gene: TRBV11-1; abundance: NA; CDR3nt: TGTGCCAGCAGTTACCATTCCCTGGGTGAGCGATTCTTC; CDR3aa: CASSYHSLGERFF
j_gene: TRBJ2-2; d_gene: NA; v_gene: TRBV5-1; abundance: few; CDR3nt: TGCGCCAGCAGCTCGCCGGCACAGGGAAAGAAGACCGGGGAGCTGTTTTTT; CDR3aa: CASSSPAQGKKTGELFF
j_gene: TRBJ2-7; d_gene: TRBD1; v_gene: TRBV6-1; abundance: many; CDR3nt: TGTGCCAGCAGTGAAAGCGGCAGGGGGCGTGAGCAGTACTTC; CDR3aa: CASSESGRGREQYF
j_gene: TRBJ1-1; d_gene: NA; v_gene: TRBV6-1; abundance: NA; CDR3nt: TGTGCCAGCAGTGAAATCCCCCCACCCTACGTAGCTGAAGCTTTCTTT; CDR3aa: CASSEIPPPYVAEAFF
j_gene: TRBJ2-1; d_gene: NA; v_gene: TRBV29-1; abundance: NA; CDR3nt: TGCAGCTGTGATGAAATGGGTGGCAACGCCTACAATGAGCAGTTCTTC; CDR3aa: CSCDEMGGNAYNEQFF
j_gene: TRBJ1-1; d_gene: TRBD1; v_gene: TRBV29-1; abundance: NA; CDR3nt: TGCAGCGTACAGGGGTGGGACACTGAAGTTTCCTTT; CDR3aa: CSVQGWDTEVSF
j_gene: TRBJ2-7; d_gene: TRBD2; v_gene: TRBV20-1; abundance: few; CDR3nt: TGCAGTGCTAGAGGTCCTCTAGCGGGAACCTACGAGCAGTACTTC; CDR3aa: CSARGPLAGTYEQYF
j_gene: TRBJ2-2; d_gene: TRBD2; v_gene: TRBV29-1; abundance: NA; CDR3nt: TGCAGCATTGAAGATCCTAGCGGGAGGTCCGGCGGGGAGCCGTTTTTT; CDR3aa: CSIEDPSGRSGGEPFF
j_gene: TRBJ2-1; d_gene: NA; v_gene: TRBV4-1; abundance: NA; CDR3nt: TGCGCCAGTAGCCGAGATCTAGAGCTAGTAGCGACTCACAATGAGCAGTTCTTC; CDR3aa: CASSRDLELVATHNEQFF
j_gene: TRBJ2-7; d_gene: NA; v_gene: TRBV6-5; abundance: NA; CDR3nt: TGTGCTAGCAGTTACAGCTTGCGGGCTAGCGCATCCTACGGGCAGTACTTC; CDR3aa: CASSYSLRASASYGQYF
j_gene: TRBJ2-1; d_gene: TRBD1; v_gene: TRBV4-2; abundance: large; CDR3nt: TGTGCCAGCAGCCACGGAACAGGGGGCACCGACAATGAGCAGTTCTTC; CDR3aa: CASSHGTGGTDNEQFF